This TCR beta chain comes out of a study of STAT5B mutations in CD4+ large granular lymphocyte leukemia. Clones were sequenced by immunoSEQ multiplex PCR, and TCRdb holds only the in-frame ones, with some missing. The table shows 7,000 to 9,500 clones, with about 90% occurring only once. Broader study findings: Only 5 to 7 CD4-sorted patient samples were compared with healthy controls for clonality.

Note on this clone: Its antigen is not identified.

From germline, CDR1 is SGHTA and CDR2 FQGNSA. The CDR3 has 16 amino acids. V lost 2 bases and J 0 bases, leaving 13 bases between the germline ends. The chain couples TRBV7-2 to TRBJ2-5, with no clear D. Specimen: PBMCs. The TCR was taken from a woman between 70 and 85 years old with CD4+ T-cell large granular lymphocyte leukemia. Written as DNA, the CDR3 is TGTGCCAGCAGCTTATTACCCCGACTGTACCAAGAGACCCAGTACTTC. Translating it yields CASSLLPRLYQETQYF.